These T cell receptor beta chains were read from a single sample in a study of vaccination effects on CD4 cells after COVID-19. Their target antigens are unknown. Measured with immunoSEQ multiplex PCR; TCRdb has only the in-frame clones, and not every one. The sample carries fewer than 55,000 clones, less than 85% recorded once. Sequencing was performed on CD4+ T cells from PBMCs cultured without peptide, taken after COVID-19 vaccination. These receptor sequences come from a human donor who received a COVID-19 vaccine. Both conserved end residues are part of each CDR3. The D gene is left open where the match is weak. For some rows the clone size is stated as once, few or many, or as a class when expanded; others skip it.

abundance	v_gene	j_gene	d_gene	CDR3aa	CDR3nt
NA	TRBV5-8	TRBJ1-2	TRBD1	CASSLGQGAYGYTF	TGTGCCAGCAGCTTAGGACAGGGGGCATATGGCTACACCTTC
NA	TRBV11-2	TRBJ1-2	NA	CASSLSTDNNYGYTF	TGTGCCAGCAGCTTGTCGACAGATAATAACTATGGCTACACCTTC
NA	TRBV25-1	TRBJ2-5	NA	CASIWETQYF	TGTGCCAGCATTTGGGAGACCCAGTACTTC
NA	TRBV10-3	TRBJ1-2	TRBD1	CAIRLTGKDGYTF	TGTGCCATCAGGCTGACAGGGAAGGATGGCTACACCTTC
few	TRBV7-9	TRBJ1-1	NA	CASSFSGFNTEAFF	TGTGCCAGCAGCTTCTCAGGGTTTAACACTGAAGCTTTCTTT
NA	TRBV10-2	TRBJ1-6	NA	CASRGQGNSPLHF	TGCGCCAGCAGGGGGCAGGGAAATTCACCCCTCCACTTT
NA	TRBV15	TRBJ2-7	NA	CATSRDPGGYYEQYF	TGTGCCACCAGCAGAGACCCGGGCGGGTACTACGAGCAGTACTTC
NA	TRBV28	TRBJ1-5	NA	CASSFFPQKRVGGMRQPQHF	TGTGCCAGCAGTTTTTTCCCTCAAAAAAGAGTGGGGGGTATGAGGCAGCCCCAGCATTTT
few	TRBV7-9	TRBJ2-1	NA	CASSLTGNNEQFF	TGTGCCAGCAGCTTAACAGGGAACAATGAGCAGTTCTTC
few	TRBV19	TRBJ1-5	NA	CASSMTWGALQPQHF	TGTGCCAGTAGTATGACTTGGGGGGCTCTACAGCCCCAGCATTTT
NA	TRBV5-1	TRBJ2-3	NA	CASSADTTDTQYF	TGCGCCAGCAGCGCCGACACCACAGATACGCAGTATTTT
once	TRBV24-1	TRBJ2-1	TRBD2	CATSDEYGGGIGHEQFF	TGTGCCACCAGTGATGAGTACGGGGGGGGAATCGGCCATGAGCAGTTCTTC
NA	TRBV6-5	TRBJ2-7	TRBD2	CASSYSSGGATYEQYF	TGTGCCAGCAGTTACTCTAGCGGGGGGGCCACCTACGAGCAGTACTTC
NA	TRBV3-1/TRBV3-2	TRBJ2-2	NA	CASSRGLGTGELFF	TGTGCCAGCAGTCGGGGTCTAGGAACCGGGGAGCTGTTTTTT